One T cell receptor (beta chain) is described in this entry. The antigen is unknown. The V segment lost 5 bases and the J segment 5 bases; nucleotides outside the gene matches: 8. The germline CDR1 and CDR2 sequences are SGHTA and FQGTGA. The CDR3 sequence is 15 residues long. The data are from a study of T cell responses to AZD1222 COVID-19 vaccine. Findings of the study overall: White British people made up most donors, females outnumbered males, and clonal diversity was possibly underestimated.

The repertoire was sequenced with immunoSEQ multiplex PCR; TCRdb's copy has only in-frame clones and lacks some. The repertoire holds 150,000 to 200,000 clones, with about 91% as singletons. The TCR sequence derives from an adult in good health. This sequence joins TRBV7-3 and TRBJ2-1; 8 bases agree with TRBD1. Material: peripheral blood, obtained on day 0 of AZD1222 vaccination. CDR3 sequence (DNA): TGTGCCAGCAGCCTTGACAGGGGAGGCCACAATGAGCAGTTCTTC. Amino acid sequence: CASSLDRGGHNEQFF.